The TCR beta chain under discussion was sequenced for a study of blood T cells in healthy people across ages. The CDR3 totals 16 residues. Germline V gene data show CDR1 as SGHRS and CDR2 as YFSETQ. The V and J ends lost 1 base and 0 bases respectively, with 12 bases between them. Study-level points and caveats: A roughly linear age-dependent decrease characterized TCR beta diversity per million T cells.

This clonotype was recorded a few times. What it recognizes is unknown. Then a second PCR, running roughly 7 to 11 cycles, was carried out with a sample-barcoded 5' primer and a J-beta primer mix. Each CDR3 protein gets one entry after TCRdb re-called the 5' RACE reads with MiXCR. This sample has roughly 680,000 distinct CDR3 sequences; about 21% occur once, and the top ten carry roughly 3.6%. The sequencing input was blood. The genes are TRBV5-1 and TRBJ2-3; D may be TRBD2 (6 bases). This TCR derives from a man aged 65 to 79 in good health. The CDR3 here is CASSLLAQASTDTQYF. The CDR3 DNA is TGCGCCAGCAGCTTGCTAGCGCAGGCTAGCACAGATACGCAGTATTTT. The full variable domain, completed using reference TRBV5-1 and TRBJ2-3, is KAGVTQTPRYLIKTRGQQVTLSCSPISGHRSVSWYQQTPGQGLQFLFEYFSETQRNKGNFPGRFSGRQFSNSRSEMNVSTLELGDSALYLCASSLLAQASTDTQYFGPGTRLTVL.